Listed here is a single TCR beta chain. No antigen is known for it. Some clones are missing from TCRdb's copy, which holds only in-frame ones; the method was immunoSEQ multiplex PCR. This table has roughly 120,000 clones, roughly 87% appearing once. Germline CDR1 reads SQVTM; CDR2 reads ANQGSEA. The CDR3 sequence is 13 residues long. The V gene end was trimmed by 6 bases and the J gene end by 7 bases; junction bases not matched to a gene: 3. The data were taken from a study of T cell responses to AZD1222 COVID-19 vaccine. Notes on the study in general: Along spike, vaccine-associated CD4 TCRs were found throughout, with dominance at 160-218 and 743-854. Donors were mostly white British, more females; clonal diversity possibly underestimated. Spike-specific TCR breadth and depth were elevated following two AZD1222 doses.

The starting material was peripheral blood, obtained on day 0 of AZD1222 vaccination. This clonotype was obtained from an adult in good health. The chain joins TRBV29-1 to TRBJ1-4; 12 bases match TRBD1. The CDR3 reads CSVGTGGLEKLFF. In DNA form, the CDR3 reads TGCAGCGTAGGGACAGGGGGCCTTGAAAAACTGTTTTTT.